The entry below describes one T cell receptor (beta chain). Its matching antigen is unknown. Participants comprised healthy donors of bone marrow. This entry comes from a study of cytomegalovirus exposure and HLA in healthy donors. The wider study: There were roughly 120 million unique TCR beta sequences, drawn from roughly 200 million T cells, in an earlier analysis.

It was with 60 Vbeta and 13 Jbeta primers that the PCR ran. Profiled with immunoSEQ multiplex PCR; TCRdb holds only in-frame clones, not every one. The sample lists 150,000 to 200,000 clones, roughly 80% occurring once. Overall study results and limits: There were under 200 TCR beta chains listed as cytomegalovirus-associated.

Sequencing was performed on PBMCs. This clonotype was sampled from a girl aged 2 to 10 in good health and CMV-seropositive.

The CDR3 DNA reads TGTGCCTGGCTGGCCGGTGGAGGGGTAGGGTATGGCTACACCTTC. Its protein product is CAWLAGGGVGYGYTF. The J gene is TRBJ1-2, the V gene TRBV30; a possible D gene is TRBD1 (5 bases). Trimming pared 5 bases from V and 5 bases from J, leaving 21 bases between. The V gene's germline CDR1 is GTSNPN and CDR2 SVGIG (reference sequence). This CDR3 is built from 15 residues.